What follows is one TCR beta chain and its context. Its cognate antigen is unknown. Some clones are missing from TCRdb's copy, which holds only in-frame ones; the method was immunoSEQ multiplex PCR. The sample shows 20,000 to 30,000 clones, 96% of them seen only once. The data stem from a study of B cell selection in AIRE deficiency. CD4+CD127+ cells were sorted as the conventional CD4 T cells. Study-wide findings and caveats: Of 3657 shared Treg TCRbeta sequences, about 32% were healthy-only, around 9.3% patient-only.

Germline CDR1 and CDR2: ENHRY and SYGVKD. CDR3 length: 15 amino acids. With 3 bases clipped from V and 7 bases from J, the junction kept 6 bases outside the gene matches. This chain connects TRBV10-3 to TRBJ2-5; 12 positions match TRBD2. The source material was CD4+CD127+ conventional T cells sorted from PBMCs. The TCR was taken from a human donor in good health. The CDR3 bases are TGTGCCATCAGTGATATAGTACTAGCGGGGGGGACCCAGTACTTC. Translating it yields CAISDIVLAGGTQYF.